The clone carrying this TCR beta chain has only one observation. The data were obtained in a study of OX40 agonist ivuxolimab in advanced cancers. Turning to the study itself: Those enrolled were less than 85% male, with a mean age of around 57 years and ages from roughly 20 to 90.

Generated by immunoSEQ multiplex PCR, the TCRdb table keeps only in-frame clones and is missing some. The sample shows 25,000 to 40,000 clones, about 83% of them seen only once. This CDR3 spans 17 amino acids. CDR1 is SGDLS and CDR2 is YYNGEE in the germline V gene. Trimming took 0 bases from V and 0 from J; bases not matched to a gene: 7. Sequencing was performed on CD4+ or CD8+ T cells sorted from blood, taken in a trial of the OX40 agonist ivuxolimab. The TCR was taken from an adult with an advanced solid tumor such as melanoma, head and neck, liver or kidney cancer. The chain has TRBV9 and TRBJ2-3, with 7 bases matching TRBD2. The CDR3 loop is CASSVGGGPDSTDTQYF. The CDR3 coding sequence is TGTGCCAGCAGCGTAGGGGGGGGACCCGATAGCACAGATACGCAGTATTTT.